This T cell receptor beta chain was sequenced during a study of OX40 agonist ivuxolimab in advanced cancers. Study context: Participants, 82.7% male, averaged roughly 59 years of age, ranging from about 20 to 79. Whole-study results and caveats: More expanded clones were seen, on average, in CD8+ T cells than in CD4+.

For this clone: The antigen is undetermined.

Sampled blood was obtained at baseline, cycle 4 day 1, and cycle 7 day 1. Here immunoSEQ multiplex PCR was the method, and the copy in TCRdb shows in-frame clones only, minus some. The table shows more than 50,000 clones, with 84% occurring only once. This receptor was identified in an adult with an advanced solid tumor such as melanoma, head and neck, liver or kidney cancer. Sequencing was performed on CD4+ or CD8+ T cells sorted from blood, taken in a trial of the OX40 agonist ivuxolimab.

CDR3 in DNA: TGCAGCGTTAGCGGGGGCTACAATGAGCAGTTCTTC. It specifies CSVSGGYNEQFF. This chain links TRBV29-1 with TRBJ2-1, with 8 bases fitting TRBD2. CDR1 and CDR2 (germline): SQVTM, ANQGSEA. This CDR3 has 12 residues. V trimming: 5 bases; J trimming: 3 bases; junction bases outside the gene matches: 0.